The 23 T cell receptor beta chains below were found in one sample sequenced in a study of T-cell reconstitution after alpha-beta-depleted transplantation in children. Unique molecular identifiers were used to barcode this TCRbeta library. TCRdb used MiXCR to reprocess the PCR reads, holding one entry per CDR3 protein. The sample carries approximately 240,000 distinct CDR3 sequences, approximately 10% recorded once. This specimen was PBMCs, taken before TCRalphabeta/CD19-depleted stem cell transplant. The receptors derive from a child younger than two with acute myeloid leukemia, due to receive a stem cell transplant.

This clonotype was recorded at least ten times. The genes are TRBV9 and TRBJ2-2; D tentatively fits TRBD1 or TRBD2 (5 bases each). Germline assignment: CDR1 SGDLS and CDR2 YYNGEE. This CDR3 contains 16 residues. V was cut by 0 bases and J by 1 base, with 10 bases left in between. The CDR3 sequence is CASSVEGSRNTGELFF. CDR3 coding DNA: TGTGCCAGCAGCGTAGAGGGGAGTAGGAACACCGGGGAGCTGTTTTTT.

The chain employs TRBV7-2 and TRBJ1-2; 9 positions match TRBD1. The germline V gene has CDR1 SGHTA and CDR2 FQGNSA. The CDR3 length is 16 residues. The ends lost 1 base at V and 7 bases at J; junction bases unmatched: 10. CDR3 bases: TGTGCCAGCAGCTTAGTGGGTCGGGGACAGGGAGGTGGCTACACCTTC. This sequence encodes CASSLVGRGQGGGYTF.

This chain joins TRBV5-1 and TRBJ2-1; 9 positions agree with TRBD2. V lost 5 bases to trimming and J lost 4 bases; unmatched junction nucleotides: 7. The CDR3 consists of 15 residues. Germline lookup yields CDR1 SGHRS and CDR2 YFSETQ. Written as DNA, the CDR3 is TGCGCCAGCAGAAAGGGCAGCGGGGGGTACAATGAGCAGTTCTTC. Encoded protein: CASRKGSGGYNEQFF. Variable domain in full (rest from reference TRBV5-1 and TRBJ2-1): KAGVTQTPRYLIKTRGQQVTLSCSPISGHRSVSWYQQTPGQGLQFLFEYFSETQRNKGNFPGRFSGRQFSNSRSEMNVSTLELGDSALYLCASRKGSGGYNEQFFGPGTRLTVL.

This clonotype was picked up many times. The genes are TRBV20-1 and TRBJ2-5; D unresolved. V shed 5 bases and J shed 3 bases, with 4 bases lying between them. The CDR3 is 10 residues long. Germline V gives CDR1 DFQATT, CDR2 SNEGSKA (reference sequence). CDR3 in DNA: TGCAGTGCTGGGAAAGAGACCCAGTACTTC. This codes for CSAGKETQYF.

With respect to this clonotype: A junction boundary mismatches the germline segment, possibly from a read error. The DNA of the CDR3 is TGTGCCGTGACAGCGGGCGGAGGGCCAGATACCCAGTTTTTT. This sequence encodes CAVTAGGGPDTQFF. This rearrangement joins TRBV5-6 to TRBJ2-3; a weak D match, TRBD2 (6 bases). The germline CDR1 and CDR2 sequences are SGHDT and YYEEEE. This CDR3 comprises 14 residues. Full variable domain (outside the CDR3, taken from reference TRBV5-6 and TRBJ2-3): DAGVTQSPTHLIKTRGQQVTLRCSPKSGHDTVSWYQQALGQGPQFIFQYYEEEERQRGNFPDRFSGHQFPNYSSELNVNALLLGDSALYLCAVTAGGGPDTQFFGPGTRLTVL.

This clonotype was detected ten times or more. This chain links TRBV10-3 with TRBJ2-1; 7 bases line up with TRBD2. This CDR3 has 16 amino acids. The germline CDR1 and CDR2 sequences are ENHRY and SYGVKD. The V gene end was trimmed by 3 bases and the J gene end by 2 bases; junction bases not matched to a gene: 7. As DNA, the CDR3 is TGTGCCATCAGTGAAGGCGGGAGTCGAGCCTACAATGAGCAGTTCTTC. Its protein is CAISEGGSRAYNEQFF.

Many counts were recorded for this clonotype. The rearrangement links TRBV7-9 to TRBJ1-1, with a possible D match to TRBD1 (5 bases). The CDR3 extends over 15 amino acids. Germline CDR1 reads SEHNR; CDR2 reads FQNEAQ (reference sequence). Trimming stripped 1 base from V and 4 bases from J, with 13 bases between. This chain's CDR3 is CASSLGSGGGTEAFF. The CDR3 DNA reads TGTGCCAGCAGCTTAGGATCTGGGGGAGGCACTGAAGCTTTCTTT.

In this sample, this clonotype turned up many times. The chain has TRBV7-9 and TRBJ2-1; no reliable D call. Germline-derived CDR1 and CDR2 are SEHNR and FQNEAQ (reference sequence). This CDR3 comprises 15 residues. V was trimmed by 2 bases and J by 7 bases, leaving 15 bases between them. CDR3 in DNA: TGTGCCAGCAGCTTACTGGGTGGAGTGTGGAATGAGCAGTTCTTC. Protein sequence: CASSLLGGVWNEQFF. Full variable domain (missing parts from reference TRBV7-9 and TRBJ2-1): DTGVSQNPRHKITKRGQNVTFRCDPISEHNRLYWYRQTLGQGPEFLTYFQNEAQLEKSRLLSDRFSAERPKGSFSTLEIQRTEQGDSAMYLCASSLLGGVWNEQFFGPGTRLTVL.

This clonotype was seen ten or more times. The chain couples TRBV28 to TRBJ2-1; 7 bases fit TRBD2. The CDR3 length is 15 residues. J lost 7 bases, V lost 2 bases, and 8 bases had no gene match. Germline loops: CDR1 MDHEN, CDR2 SYDVKM. This CDR3 reads CASSLGGRAWNEQFF. In nucleotides, the CDR3 is TGTGCCAGCAGTTTAGGAGGGAGGGCATGGAATGAGCAGTTCTTC.

This clonotype was seen many times. This chain joins TRBV3-1 and TRBJ1-1, with unresolved D. CDR1 is LGHDT, CDR2 YNNKEL, per germline (reference sequence). Trimming left V 4 bases short and J 0 bases short, with 9 bases between. The CDR3 has 14 amino acids. CDR3 nucleotides: TGTGCCAGCAGCCTTAAACCCATGAACACTGAAGCTTTCTTT. Translation gives CASSLKPMNTEAFF. Full variable domain (remainder filled in from reference TRBV3-1 and TRBJ1-1): DTAVSQTPKYLVTQMGNDKSIKCEQNLGHDTMYWYKQDSKKFLKIMFSYNNKELIINETVPNRFSPKSPDKAHLNLHINSLELGDSAVYFCASSLKPMNTEAFFGQGTRLTVV.

This clonotype was counted many times. The chain couples TRBV5-5 to TRBJ2-1; no clear D. This CDR3 spans 13 amino acids. The V end lost 2 bases, the J end lost 8 bases, and 11 bases lay between the germline ends. Germline V lookup: CDR1 SGHKS, CDR2 YYEKEE (reference sequence). In DNA, the CDR3 is TGTGCCAGCAGCTTCGTAGGTTCCGATGAGCAGTTCTTC. Its protein product is CASSFVGSDEQFF.

This clonotype was counted ten times or more. The rearrangement joins TRBV29-1 to TRBJ2-7, with D perhaps given as TRBD1 or TRBD2 (7 bases each). The CDR3 is 13 residues long. V dropped 7 bases and J dropped 0 bases, with 13 bases sitting between them. The germline V gene has CDR1 SQVTM and CDR2 ANQGSEA. CDR3 protein: CSGSGGGSYEQYF. CDR3 in DNA: TGCAGCGGATCAGGGGGGGGCTCCTACGAGCAGTACTTC.

In its sample, this clonotype was seen many times. The V call is TRBV7-9, the J call TRBJ2-7, with unresolved D. This CDR3 has 16 amino acids. Germline CDR1 reads SEHNR; CDR2 reads FQNEAQ (reference sequence). The ends were cut back, 4 bases at V and 4 bases at J, with 20 bases in the middle. The CDR3 DNA reads TGTGCCAGCAGCTCGAGAAACGTACAAACACCGTACGAGCAGTACTTC. This translates into CASSSRNVQTPYEQYF.

This clonotype has at least ten counts. V and J are TRBV6-5 and TRBJ1-2; 7 nucleotides align to TRBD1. Germline assignment: CDR1 MNHEY and CDR2 SVGAGI. J was trimmed by 4 bases and V by 5 bases; bases with no gene match: 16. The CDR3 has 17 residues. The CDR3 here is CASSPTNRNRGLYGYTF. The CDR3 nucleotides read TGTGCCAGCAGTCCGACGAACCGTAACAGGGGACTCTATGGCTACACCTTC.

Many counts were recorded for this clonotype. The chain combines TRBV14 with TRBJ2-3; 12 nucleotides align to TRBD2. Germline-derived CDR1 and CDR2 are SGHDN and FVKESK. The CDR3 has 19 residues. V shed 1 base, J shed 1 base, and the junction held 9 bases outside the gene matches. The CDR3 DNA sequence: TGTGCCAGCAGCCAAGTACGGACTAGCGGGATACGGGGCACAGATACGCAGTATTTT. It encodes CASSQVRTSGIRGTDTQYF.

This clonotype came up many times. The chain links TRBV10-3 to TRBJ2-3; no clear D. CDR1 is ENHRY and CDR2 is SYGVKD in the germline V gene. The V gene lost 3 bases and the J gene lost 0 bases, with 4 bases spanning the gap. The CDR3 has 13 amino acids. CDR3 DNA sequence: TGTGCCATCAGTGATATAAGCACAGATACGCAGTATTTT. Amino acid sequence: CAISDISTDTQYF.

This clonotype was counted many times. This chain uses TRBV28 with TRBJ2-1; 7 bases are shared with TRBD1. Germline-derived CDR1 and CDR2 are MDHEN and SYDVKM. This CDR3 region has 12 residues. After removal of 5 bases from V and 13 bases from J, the junction contained 8 bases not matched to a gene. For the CDR3, the DNA is TGTGCCAGCAGTAGACGGACAGGTGAACAGTTCTTC. The encoded protein is CASSRRTGEQFF.

This clonotype was counted between two and nine times. The chain uses TRBV5-1 and TRBJ1-1; 7 nucleotides agree with TRBD1. The CDR3 totals 15 residues. The germline CDR1 and CDR2 sequences are SGHRS and YFSETQ. V dropped 4 bases and J dropped 1; count of bases not matched to a gene: 7. CDR3 loop: CASSTGGQTNTEAFF. The CDR3 nucleotides are TGCGCCAGCAGCACCGGGGGACAGACGAACACTGAAGCTTTCTTT.

This clonotype was seen repeatedly, ten times or more. The V call is TRBV7-9, the J call TRBJ1-2; 8 nucleotides line up with TRBD1. V shed 4 bases and J 1 base; nucleotides not matched to a gene: 8. This CDR3 has 16 residues. Germline V gene data show CDR1 as SEHNR and CDR2 as FQNEAQ (reference sequence). The CDR3 sequence: CASSSPPDRDNYGYTF. In nucleotides, the CDR3 is TGTGCCAGCAGCTCCCCCCCGGACAGGGATAACTATGGCTACACCTTC.

This clonotype was observed at least ten times. This chain uses TRBV20-1 with TRBJ2-1, with 10 nucleotides matching TRBD2. Germline trimming cut 0 bases from V and 4 bases from J; bases unmatched to any gene: 6. Germline-derived CDR1 and CDR2 are DFQATT and SNEGSKA (reference sequence). The CDR3 runs 16 residues. The CDR3 coding sequence is TGCAGTGCTAGAGATCTAACTAGCGGGATTTACAATGAGCAGTTCTTC. Protein: CSARDLTSGIYNEQFF.

This clonotype was counted many times. The gene calls are TRBV29-1 and TRBJ1-2, with D unresolved. Looked up from germline, CDR1 is SQVTM and CDR2 is ANQGSEA. Trimming shortened V by 3 bases and J by 3 bases, and 2 bases separated the two germline ends. The CDR3 is 10 amino acids. CDR3: CSVEDYGYTF. CDR3 DNA: TGCAGCGTTGAGGACTATGGCTACACCTTC.

This clonotype was recorded many times. The chain is built from TRBV6-5 and TRBJ2-7; D gene unclear. Per germline, CDR1 MNHEY and CDR2 SVGAGI. CDR3 length equals 14 residues. Deletions cut 3 bases from V and 1 base from J, with 10 bases between. DNA of the CDR3: TGTGCCAGCAGTTATGCCCCCTGGTCCTACGAGCAGTACTTC. Translated: CASSYAPWSYEQYF.

Only a few counts were recorded for this clonotype. The V call is TRBV12-3 or TRBV12-4, the J call TRBJ1-2, with D unresolved. V was cut by 1 base and J by 4 bases, with 7 bases left in between. CDR3 length: 13 residues. The CDR3 is CASSLERSYGYTF. The DNA for the CDR3 is TGTGCCAGCAGTTTAGAGCGTTCCTATGGCTACACCTTC.